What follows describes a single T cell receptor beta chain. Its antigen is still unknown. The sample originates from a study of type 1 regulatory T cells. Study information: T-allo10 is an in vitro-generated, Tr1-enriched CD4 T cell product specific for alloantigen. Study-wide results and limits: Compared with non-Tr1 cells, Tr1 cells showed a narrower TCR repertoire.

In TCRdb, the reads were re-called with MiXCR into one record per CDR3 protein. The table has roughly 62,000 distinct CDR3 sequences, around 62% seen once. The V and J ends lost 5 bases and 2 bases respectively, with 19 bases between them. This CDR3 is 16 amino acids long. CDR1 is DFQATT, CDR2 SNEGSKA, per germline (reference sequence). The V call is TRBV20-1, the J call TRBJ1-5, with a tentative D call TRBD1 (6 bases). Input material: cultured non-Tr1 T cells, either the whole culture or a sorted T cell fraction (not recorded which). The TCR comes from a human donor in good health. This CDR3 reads CSAYLTGGQGNQPQHF. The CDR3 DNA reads TGCAGTGCTTACCTGACAGGCGGACAAGGCAATCAGCCCCAGCATTTT.